The rows below give T cell receptor beta chains drawn from one sample of a study of T cells after yellow fever vaccination. TCRdb recomputed calls from the 5' RACE reads with MiXCR, one row per CDR3 protein. The table lists a few hundred thousand distinct CDR3 sequences, around 7.3% of them singletons. Sequences were derived from PBMCs, sampled roughly seven weeks after the first yellow fever vaccination. The receptors derive from a man between 18 and 29 years old who received the YFV17D yellow fever vaccine. Both conserved end residues are part of each CDR3. A D gene is named only where the DNA matches it firmly. Some rows mark clone size as missing; the rest say once, few, many or name a class of expanded clone.

J gene: TRBJ2-3; D gene: -; clone size: many; V gene: TRBV12-3/TRBV12-4; CDR3 protein: CASRRQAGTDTQYF; CDR3 DNA: TGTGCCAGCAGAAGACAGGCGGGCACAGATACGCAGTATTTT
J gene: TRBJ2-2; D gene: TRBD1; clone size: few; V gene: TRBV13; CDR3 protein: CASSLGFGQGVNTGELFF; CDR3 DNA: TGTGCCAGCAGCTTAGGATTCGGGCAGGGGGTGAACACCGGGGAGCTGTTTTTT
J gene: TRBJ1-6; D gene: TRBD1; clone size: few; V gene: TRBV14; CDR3 protein: CASSQYTGASSYNSPLHF; CDR3 DNA: TGTGCCAGCAGCCAATATACAGGGGCCAGCTCCTATAATTCACCCCTCCACTTT
J gene: TRBJ1-2; D gene: -; clone size: few; V gene: TRBV7-6; CDR3 protein: CASSPDGNSNYGYTF; CDR3 DNA: TGTGCCAGCAGCCCAGACGGAAACTCTAACTATGGCTACACCTTC
J gene: TRBJ2-1; D gene: -; clone size: many; V gene: TRBV7-8; CDR3 protein: CASSFLRQQREQFF; CDR3 DNA: TGTGCCAGCAGCTTTCTCCGTCAGCAGCGTGAGCAGTTCTTC
J gene: TRBJ1-2; D gene: TRBD1; clone size: few; V gene: TRBV6-1; CDR3 protein: CASRPGTGTYSNYGYTF; CDR3 DNA: TGTGCCAGCAGACCCGGGACAGGGACGTACTCAAACTATGGCTACACCTTC
J gene: TRBJ1-1; D gene: -; clone size: -; V gene: TRBV7-2; CDR3 protein: CASRLTPRNTEAFF; CDR3 DNA: TGTGCCAGCAGACTGACACCCCGGAATACTGAAGCTTTCTTT
J gene: TRBJ1-5; D gene: TRBD1; clone size: -; V gene: TRBV4-2; CDR3 protein: CASSPHRGGVGQPQHF; CDR3 DNA: TGTGCCAGCAGCCCCCACAGGGGGGGGGTCGGGCAGCCCCAGCATTTT
J gene: TRBJ2-1; D gene: TRBD1; clone size: few; V gene: TRBV11-2; CDR3 protein: CASSFGASGGDEQFF; CDR3 DNA: TGTGCCAGCAGCTTCGGGGCTTCAGGGGGCGATGAGCAGTTCTTC
J gene: TRBJ2-2; D gene: TRBD2; clone size: few; V gene: TRBV11-2; CDR3 protein: CASSLIGGGQYGELFF; CDR3 DNA: TGTGCCAGCAGCTTAATCGGGGGGGGCCAGTACGGGGAGCTGTTTTTT
J gene: TRBJ1-1; D gene: -; clone size: -; V gene: TRBV7-8; CDR3 protein: CASSLVLTEAFF; CDR3 DNA: TGTGCCAGCAGCTTAGTTCTGACTGAAGCTTTCTTT
J gene: TRBJ2-5; D gene: TRBD2; clone size: few; V gene: TRBV20-1; CDR3 protein: CSASPPSGKGETQYF; CDR3 DNA: TGCAGTGCTTCTCCCCCTAGCGGGAAAGGGGAGACCCAGTACTTC
J gene: TRBJ2-1; D gene: -; clone size: -; V gene: TRBV7-2; CDR3 protein: CASSLGGSGRHNEQFF; CDR3 DNA: TGTGCCAGCAGCTTAGGCGGAAGTGGGCGGCACAATGAGCAGTTCTTC
J gene: TRBJ2-6; D gene: -; clone size: -; V gene: TRBV20-1; CDR3 protein: CSATGRGAGANVLTF; CDR3 DNA: TGCAGTGCTACAGGTCGGGGCGCTGGGGCCAACGTCCTGACTTTC
J gene: TRBJ1-1; D gene: -; clone size: few; V gene: TRBV14; CDR3 protein: CASSRASSAEAFF; CDR3 DNA: TGTGCCAGCAGCCGGGCGTCTTCTGCTGAAGCTTTCTTT
J gene: TRBJ1-1; D gene: -; clone size: many; V gene: TRBV7-8; CDR3 protein: CASRPTGSETEAFF; CDR3 DNA: TGTGCCAGCAGACCTACAGGGAGCGAGACTGAAGCTTTCTTT
J gene: TRBJ2-2; D gene: TRBD2; clone size: -; V gene: TRBV7-2; CDR3 protein: CASSPTSGGRLVF; CDR3 DNA: TGTGCCAGCAGCCCTACTAGCGGGGGGAGGCTTGTTTTT
J gene: TRBJ2-3; D gene: -; clone size: few; V gene: TRBV5-8; CDR3 protein: CASSLPTGTLWDTQYF; CDR3 DNA: TGTGCCAGCAGCCTACCAACCGGGACCCTTTGGGATACGCAGTATTTT
J gene: TRBJ2-3; D gene: -; clone size: -; V gene: TRBV20-1; CDR3 protein: CSARPPGYTDTQYF; CDR3 DNA: TGCAGTGCTCGCCCCCCTGGGTACACAGATACGCAGTATTTT
J gene: TRBJ1-1; D gene: -; clone size: few; V gene: TRBV5-6; CDR3 protein: CASTLMGFVMNTEAFF; CDR3 DNA: TGTGCCAGCACGCTAATGGGGTTCGTTATGAACACTGAAGCTTTCTTT
J gene: TRBJ2-7; D gene: -; clone size: -; V gene: TRBV6-2/TRBV6-3; CDR3 protein: CASSRDNFYEQYF; CDR3 DNA: TGTGCCAGCAGTAGGGACAACTTCTACGAGCAGTACTTC
J gene: TRBJ2-3; D gene: TRBD2; clone size: -; V gene: TRBV5-1; CDR3 protein: CASSLGGLAISTDTQYF; CDR3 DNA: TGCGCCAGCAGCTTGGGGGGACTAGCGATTAGCACAGATACGCAGTATTTT
J gene: TRBJ2-2; D gene: -; clone size: many; V gene: TRBV3-1; CDR3 protein: CASSQTPAPNTGELFF; CDR3 DNA: TGTGCCAGCAGCCAAACTCCCGCTCCGAACACCGGGGAGCTGTTTTTT
J gene: TRBJ2-7; D gene: TRBD2; clone size: -; V gene: TRBV11-2; CDR3 protein: CASSSGLAGVNSYEQYF; CDR3 DNA: TGTGCCAGCAGCTCCGGACTAGCGGGGGTGAACTCCTACGAGCAGTACTTC
J gene: TRBJ2-2; D gene: TRBD1; clone size: -; V gene: TRBV7-2; CDR3 protein: CASSFSGTGAGELFF; CDR3 DNA: TGTGCCAGCAGCTTCTCCGGGACAGGGGCCGGGGAGCTGTTTTTT
J gene: TRBJ2-5; D gene: -; clone size: many; V gene: TRBV20-1; CDR3 protein: CSARGGASPLQETQYF; CDR3 DNA: TGCAGTGCTAGAGGGGGAGCTTCCCCACTCCAAGAGACCCAGTACTTC
J gene: TRBJ2-7; D gene: TRBD2; clone size: few; V gene: TRBV6-1; CDR3 protein: CASSSRGGSSHEQYF; CDR3 DNA: TGTGCCAGCAGCTCCCGGGGGGGGAGTTCTCACGAGCAGTACTTC
J gene: TRBJ2-2; D gene: -; clone size: -; V gene: TRBV7-3; CDR3 protein: CASSFEGGGTGELFF; CDR3 DNA: TGTGCCAGCAGCTTCGAGGGGGGAGGCACCGGGGAGCTGTTTTTT
J gene: TRBJ2-5; D gene: -; clone size: few; V gene: TRBV7-2; CDR3 protein: CASSLWGGARETQYF; CDR3 DNA: TGTGCCAGCAGCTTGTGGGGGGGGGCCCGGGAGACCCAGTACTTC
J gene: TRBJ2-7; D gene: -; clone size: -; V gene: TRBV20-1; CDR3 protein: CSARDGDSYEQYF; CDR3 DNA: TGCAGTGCTCGGGACGGTGACTCCTACGAGCAGTACTTC
J gene: TRBJ2-7; D gene: -; clone size: few; V gene: TRBV29-1; CDR3 protein: CSVEVRGLRGYEQYF; CDR3 DNA: TGCAGCGTTGAAGTTCGGGGACTCCGAGGCTACGAGCAGTACTTC
J gene: TRBJ2-1; D gene: -; clone size: -; V gene: TRBV12-3/TRBV12-4; CDR3 protein: CASSLRSEQFF; CDR3 DNA: TGTGCCAGCAGTTTAAGGAGTGAGCAGTTCTTC
J gene: TRBJ1-2; D gene: -; clone size: few; V gene: TRBV3-1; CDR3 protein: CASSQYSGGAYGYTF; CDR3 DNA: TGTGCCAGCAGCCAGTATTCGGGGGGGGCCTATGGCTACACCTTC
J gene: TRBJ1-1; D gene: -; clone size: few; V gene: TRBV14; CDR3 protein: CASSLNWGLAEAFF; CDR3 DNA: TGTGCCAGCAGCCTCAACTGGGGGCTGGCCGAAGCTTTCTTT
J gene: TRBJ2-7; D gene: TRBD2; clone size: -; V gene: TRBV18; CDR3 protein: CASSPVAGSSYEQYF; CDR3 DNA: TGTGCCAGCTCACCGGTAGCGGGGAGCTCCTACGAGCAGTACTTC
J gene: TRBJ1-1; D gene: TRBD1; clone size: -; V gene: TRBV12-3/TRBV12-4; CDR3 protein: CASSFQPTGLNTEAFF; CDR3 DNA: TGTGCCAGCAGTTTTCAGCCGACAGGGTTGAACACTGAAGCTTTCTTT
J gene: TRBJ2-5; D gene: -; clone size: few; V gene: TRBV5-1; CDR3 protein: CASSSAQGFAETQYF; CDR3 DNA: TGCGCCAGCAGCTCTGCACAGGGATTCGCAGAGACCCAGTACTTC
J gene: TRBJ2-5; D gene: -; clone size: once; V gene: TRBV4-1; CDR3 protein: CASSQGDRKETQYF; CDR3 DNA: TGCGCCAGCAGCCAAGGCGACAGGAAAGAGACCCAGTACTTC
J gene: TRBJ2-1; D gene: -; clone size: few; V gene: TRBV28; CDR3 protein: CASSSTGPYNEQFF; CDR3 DNA: TGTGCCAGCAGTTCAACGGGGCCCTACAATGAGCAGTTCTTC
J gene: TRBJ2-5; D gene: -; clone size: -; V gene: TRBV7-2; CDR3 protein: CASSLAAGTQYF; CDR3 DNA: TGTGCCAGCAGCTTAGCGGCGGGGACCCAGTACTTC
J gene: TRBJ1-2; D gene: -; clone size: many; V gene: TRBV6-2/TRBV6-3; CDR3 protein: CASSKRNGGPAGYTF; CDR3 DNA: TGTGCCAGCAGTAAACGAAACGGGGGGCCTGCTGGCTACACCTTC
J gene: TRBJ2-3; D gene: TRBD2; clone size: -; V gene: TRBV5-1; CDR3 protein: CASSFLAGSTDTQYF; CDR3 DNA: TGCGCCAGCAGCTTCCTAGCGGGAAGCACAGATACGCAGTATTTT
J gene: TRBJ1-1; D gene: -; clone size: few; V gene: TRBV12-5; CDR3 protein: CASGLGGNTEAFF; CDR3 DNA: TGTGCTAGTGGTTTAGGGGGGAACACTGAAGCTTTCTTT
J gene: TRBJ2-7; D gene: -; clone size: -; V gene: TRBV7-8; CDR3 protein: CASSWMQGSFREQYF; CDR3 DNA: TGTGCCAGCAGCTGGATGCAGGGGAGTTTCCGCGAGCAGTACTTC
J gene: TRBJ2-3; D gene: TRBD1; clone size: -; V gene: TRBV10-3; CDR3 protein: CAIRTGGAPADTQYF; CDR3 DNA: TGTGCCATCAGAACAGGGGGCGCCCCGGCAGATACGCAGTATTTT
J gene: TRBJ1-4; D gene: -; clone size: many; V gene: TRBV7-6; CDR3 protein: CASSLGTNEKLFF; CDR3 DNA: TGTGCCAGCAGCCTCGGGACTAATGAAAAACTGTTTTTT
J gene: TRBJ2-3; D gene: -; clone size: few; V gene: TRBV5-1; CDR3 protein: CASSLAVEQDTQYF; CDR3 DNA: TGCGCCAGCAGCTTGGCCGTGGAACAAGATACGCAGTATTTT
J gene: TRBJ1-2; D gene: -; clone size: -; V gene: TRBV12-3/TRBV12-4; CDR3 protein: CASRSVRVNYGYTF; CDR3 DNA: TGTGCCAGCAGATCCGTCAGGGTTAACTATGGCTACACCTTC
J gene: TRBJ1-1; D gene: -; clone size: -; V gene: TRBV6-1; CDR3 protein: CASRQPLGEIMNTEAFF; CDR3 DNA: TGTGCCAGCAGGCAACCACTGGGGGAAATCATGAACACTGAAGCTTTCTTT
J gene: TRBJ2-3; D gene: -; clone size: -; V gene: TRBV16; CDR3 protein: CASSQRTSGTQYF; CDR3 DNA: TGTGCCAGCAGTCAACGGACCTCCGGTACGCAGTATTTT
J gene: TRBJ1-1; D gene: -; clone size: few; V gene: TRBV29-1; CDR3 protein: CSGGAGNTEAFF; CDR3 DNA: TGCAGCGGAGGGGCAGGGAACACTGAAGCTTTCTTT
J gene: TRBJ2-2; D gene: -; clone size: few; V gene: TRBV19; CDR3 protein: CASSITSANTGELFF; CDR3 DNA: TGTGCCAGTAGTATAACCAGCGCGAACACCGGGGAGCTGTTTTTT
J gene: TRBJ2-1; D gene: -; clone size: -; V gene: TRBV7-2; CDR3 protein: CASSLWARNNEQFF; CDR3 DNA: TGTGCCAGCAGCTTATGGGCCAGAAACAATGAGCAGTTCTTC